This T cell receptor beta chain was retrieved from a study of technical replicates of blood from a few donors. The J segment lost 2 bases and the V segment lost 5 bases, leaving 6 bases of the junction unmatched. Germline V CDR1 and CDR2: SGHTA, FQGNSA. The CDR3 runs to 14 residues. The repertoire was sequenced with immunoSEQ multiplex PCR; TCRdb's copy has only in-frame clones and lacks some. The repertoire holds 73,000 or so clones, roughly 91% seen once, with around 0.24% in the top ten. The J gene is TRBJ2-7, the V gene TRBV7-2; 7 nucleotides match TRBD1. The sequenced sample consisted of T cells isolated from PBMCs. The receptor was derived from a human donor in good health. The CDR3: CASSLGTVTYEQYF. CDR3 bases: TGTGCCAGCAGCCTTGGGACAGTTACCTACGAGCAGTACTTC.